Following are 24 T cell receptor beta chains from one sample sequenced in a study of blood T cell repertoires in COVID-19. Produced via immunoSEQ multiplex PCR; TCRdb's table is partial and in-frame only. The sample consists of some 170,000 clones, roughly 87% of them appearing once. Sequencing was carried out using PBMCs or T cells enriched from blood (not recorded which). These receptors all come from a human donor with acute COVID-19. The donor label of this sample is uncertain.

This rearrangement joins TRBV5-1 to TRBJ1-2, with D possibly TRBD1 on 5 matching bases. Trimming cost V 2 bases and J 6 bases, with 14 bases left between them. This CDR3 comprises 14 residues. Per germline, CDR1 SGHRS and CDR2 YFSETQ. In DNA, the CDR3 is TGCGCCAGCAGCTTAGAGGACAAAAGGAATGGCTACACCTTC. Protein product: CASSLEDKRNGYTF.

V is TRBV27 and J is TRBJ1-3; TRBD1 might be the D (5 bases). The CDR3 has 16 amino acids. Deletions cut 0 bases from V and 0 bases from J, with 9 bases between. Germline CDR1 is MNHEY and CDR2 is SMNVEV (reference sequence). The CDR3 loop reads CASSLSGGYSGNTIYF. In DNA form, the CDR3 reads TGTGCCAGCAGTTTATCTGGGGGGTACTCTGGAAACACCATATATTTT.

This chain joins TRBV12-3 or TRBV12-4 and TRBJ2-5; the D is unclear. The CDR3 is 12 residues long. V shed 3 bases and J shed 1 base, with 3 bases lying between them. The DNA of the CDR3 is TGTGCCAGCAGTTTGGCCCAAGAGACCCAGTACTTC. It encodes CASSLAQETQYF.

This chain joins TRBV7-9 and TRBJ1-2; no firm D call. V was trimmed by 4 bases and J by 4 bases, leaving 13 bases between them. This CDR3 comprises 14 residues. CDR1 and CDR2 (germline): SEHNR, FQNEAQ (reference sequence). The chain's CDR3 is CASSSSQRRYGYTF. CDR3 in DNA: TGTGCCAGCAGCTCCAGCCAGCGCCGCTATGGCTACACCTTC.

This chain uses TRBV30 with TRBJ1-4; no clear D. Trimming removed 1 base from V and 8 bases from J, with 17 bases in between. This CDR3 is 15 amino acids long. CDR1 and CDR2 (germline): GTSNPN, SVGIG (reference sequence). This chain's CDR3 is CAWSGVAVSQEKLFF. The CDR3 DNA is TGTGCCTGGAGTGGGGTTGCGGTCAGTCAGGAAAAACTGTTTTTT.

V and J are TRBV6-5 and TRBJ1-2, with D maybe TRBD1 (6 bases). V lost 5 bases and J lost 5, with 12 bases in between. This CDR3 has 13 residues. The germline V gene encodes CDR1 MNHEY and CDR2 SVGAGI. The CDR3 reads CASSRAGAYGYTF. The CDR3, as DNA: TGTGCCAGCAGTCGGGCAGGGGCTTATGGCTACACCTTC.

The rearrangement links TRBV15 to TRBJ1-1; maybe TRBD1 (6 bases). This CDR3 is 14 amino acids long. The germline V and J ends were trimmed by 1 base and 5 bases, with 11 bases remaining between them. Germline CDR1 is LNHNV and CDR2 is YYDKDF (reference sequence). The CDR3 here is CATSRGRGGTEAFF. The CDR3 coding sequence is TGTGCCACCAGCAGAGGCAGGGGCGGTACTGAAGCTTTCTTT.

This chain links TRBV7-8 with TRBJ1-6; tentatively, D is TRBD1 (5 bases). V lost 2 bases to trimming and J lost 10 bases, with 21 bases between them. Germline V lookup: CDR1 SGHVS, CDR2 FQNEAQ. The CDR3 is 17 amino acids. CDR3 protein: CASSLRIGGDTRSPLHF. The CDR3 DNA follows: TGTGCCAGCAGCTTAAGGATCGGGGGTGACACAAGGTCACCCCTCCACTTT.

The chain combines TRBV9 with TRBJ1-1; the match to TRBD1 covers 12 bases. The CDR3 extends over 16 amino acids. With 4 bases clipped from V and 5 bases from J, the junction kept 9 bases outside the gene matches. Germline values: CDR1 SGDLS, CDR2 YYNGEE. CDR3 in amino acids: CASSPRGQGARTEAFF. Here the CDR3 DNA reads TGTGCCAGCAGCCCGAGGGGACAGGGGGCGCGAACTGAAGCTTTCTTT.

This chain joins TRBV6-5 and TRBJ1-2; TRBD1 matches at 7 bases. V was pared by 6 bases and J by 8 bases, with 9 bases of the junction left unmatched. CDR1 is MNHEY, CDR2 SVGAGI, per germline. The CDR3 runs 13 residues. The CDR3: CASRPDRDGGYTF. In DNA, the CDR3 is TGTGCCAGCAGGCCCGACAGGGACGGCGGCTACACCTTC.

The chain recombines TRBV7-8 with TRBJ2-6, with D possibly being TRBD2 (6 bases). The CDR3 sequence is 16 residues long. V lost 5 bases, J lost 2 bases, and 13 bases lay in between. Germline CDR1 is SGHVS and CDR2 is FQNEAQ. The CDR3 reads CASSHATGAGANVLTF. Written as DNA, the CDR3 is TGTGCCAGCAGCCACGCGACGGGGGCTGGGGCCAACGTCCTGACTTTC.

CDR3 residues: CASSLAGQGTNEKLFF. CDR3 sequence (DNA): TGTGCCAGCAGCTTAGCGGGACAGGGAACTAATGAAAAACTGTTTTTT. The V gene is TRBV7-2, the J gene TRBJ1-4; 9 positions match TRBD1. The germline V gene has CDR1 SGHTA and CDR2 FQGNSA. CDR3 length: 16 residues. V gave up 0 bases and J gave up 1 base; unmatched junction bases: 0.

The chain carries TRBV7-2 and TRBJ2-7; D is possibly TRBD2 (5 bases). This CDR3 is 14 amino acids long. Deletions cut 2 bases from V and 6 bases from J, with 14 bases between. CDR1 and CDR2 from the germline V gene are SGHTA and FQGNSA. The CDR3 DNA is TGTGCCAGCAGCTTAAACCGGGGTTCGGGCGAGCAGTACTTC. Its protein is CASSLNRGSGEQYF.

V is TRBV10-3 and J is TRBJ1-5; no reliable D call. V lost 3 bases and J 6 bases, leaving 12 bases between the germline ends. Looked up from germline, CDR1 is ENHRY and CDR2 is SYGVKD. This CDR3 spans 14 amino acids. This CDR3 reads CAISDPTVSQPQHF. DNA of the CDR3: TGTGCCATCAGTGACCCAACAGTAAGTCAGCCCCAGCATTTT.

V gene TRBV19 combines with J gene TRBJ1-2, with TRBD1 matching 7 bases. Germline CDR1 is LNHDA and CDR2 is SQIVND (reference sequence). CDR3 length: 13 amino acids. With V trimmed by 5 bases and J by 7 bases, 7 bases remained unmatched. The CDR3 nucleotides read TGTGCCAGTAGTGACAGGGAGTTCTCTGGCTACACCTTC. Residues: CASSDREFSGYTF.

The DNA for the CDR3 is TGTGCCAGCAGCTCCCGACTAGTCTACGAGCAGTACTTC. Translated: CASSSRLVYEQYF. The rearrangement uses TRBV9 and TRBJ2-7; tentative D call: TRBD2 (6 bases). The CDR3 loop spans 13 amino acids. The ends were cut back, 4 bases at V and 3 bases at J, with 11 bases in the middle. Germline values: CDR1 SGDLS, CDR2 YYNGEE.

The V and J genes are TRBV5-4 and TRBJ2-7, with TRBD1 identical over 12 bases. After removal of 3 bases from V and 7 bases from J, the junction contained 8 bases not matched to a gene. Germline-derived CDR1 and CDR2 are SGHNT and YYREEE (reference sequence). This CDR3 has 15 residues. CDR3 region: CASSSPGQGAKEQYF. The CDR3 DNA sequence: TGTGCCAGCAGCTCGCCGGGACAGGGGGCGAAAGAGCAGTACTTC. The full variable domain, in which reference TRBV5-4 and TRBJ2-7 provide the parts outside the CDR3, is ETGVTQSPTHLIKTRGQQVTLRCSSQSGHNTVSWYQQALGQGPQFIFQYYREEENGRGNFPPRFSGLQFPNYSSELNVNALELDDSALYLCASSSPGQGAKEQYFGPGTRLTVT.

The CDR3 sequence: CASSPQDSSPLHF. CDR3 in DNA: TGTGCCAGCTCACCCCAGGACAGTTCACCCCTCCACTTT. The gene calls are TRBV18 and TRBJ1-6, with D possibly being TRBD1 (6 bases). CDR1 KGHSH and CDR2 LQKENI come from the germline V gene. Trimming pared 3 bases from V and 9 bases from J, leaving 9 bases between. This CDR3 comprises 13 residues.

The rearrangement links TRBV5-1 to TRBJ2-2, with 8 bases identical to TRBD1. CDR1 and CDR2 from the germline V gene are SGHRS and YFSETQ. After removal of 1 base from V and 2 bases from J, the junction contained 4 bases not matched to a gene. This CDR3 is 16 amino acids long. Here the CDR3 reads CASSLRGQANTGELFF. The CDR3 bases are TGCGCCAGCAGCTTGAGGGGACAGGCAAACACCGGGGAGCTGTTTTTT.

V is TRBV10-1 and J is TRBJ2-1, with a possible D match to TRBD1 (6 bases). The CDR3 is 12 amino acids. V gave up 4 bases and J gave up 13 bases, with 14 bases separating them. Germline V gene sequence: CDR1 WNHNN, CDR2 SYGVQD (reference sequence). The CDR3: CASSAGQSNQFF. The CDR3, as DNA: TGCGCCAGCAGTGCCGGACAGAGTAATCAGTTCTTC.

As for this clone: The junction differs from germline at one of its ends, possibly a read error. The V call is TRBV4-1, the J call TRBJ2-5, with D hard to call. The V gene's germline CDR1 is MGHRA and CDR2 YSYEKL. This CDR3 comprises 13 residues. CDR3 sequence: CASSQAEQGTQYF. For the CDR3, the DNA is TGCGCCAGCAGCCAAGCGGAGCAAGGGACCCAGTACTTC.

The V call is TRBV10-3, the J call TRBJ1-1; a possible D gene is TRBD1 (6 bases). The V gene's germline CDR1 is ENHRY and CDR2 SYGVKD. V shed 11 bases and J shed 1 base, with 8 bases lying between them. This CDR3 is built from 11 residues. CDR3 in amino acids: CAVQGNTEAFF. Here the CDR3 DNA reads TGTGCCGTACAGGGGAACACTGAAGCTTTCTTT.

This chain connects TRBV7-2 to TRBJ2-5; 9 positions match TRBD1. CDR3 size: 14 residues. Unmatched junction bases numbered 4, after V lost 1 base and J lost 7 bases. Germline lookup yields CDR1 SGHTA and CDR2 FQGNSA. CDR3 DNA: TGTGCCAGCAGCTTAGAAAGGGGACAGGGGACCCAGTACTTC. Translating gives CASSLERGQGTQYF.

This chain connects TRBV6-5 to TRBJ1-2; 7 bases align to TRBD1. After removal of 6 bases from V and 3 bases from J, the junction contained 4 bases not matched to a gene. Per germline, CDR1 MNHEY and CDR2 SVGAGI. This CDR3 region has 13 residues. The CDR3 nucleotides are TGTGCCAGCAGCTATACAGGGGACTATGGCTACACCTTC. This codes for CASSYTGDYGYTF.